These T cell receptor beta chains were read from a single sample in a study of TIL therapy for anti-PD-1-resistant metastatic lung cancer. Measured with immunoSEQ multiplex PCR; TCRdb has only the in-frame clones, and not every one. Among 60,000 or so clones listed, around 69% were seen once. The sequencing here drew on blood, taken at baseline. These receptors all stem from a person between 30 and 80 years old with non-small cell lung cancer. CDR3s include the opening cysteine and the closing phenylalanine or tryptophan.

V gene,J gene,CDR3 protein
TRBV7-9,TRBJ2-7,CASSLQGTGYEQYF
TRBV7-9,TRBJ2-7,CASSLESLQYF
TRBV9,TRBJ1-6,CASSLWGQRGYSPLHF
TRBV10-2,TRBJ1-1,CASSDRGSNTEAFF
TRBV2,TRBJ2-5,CASSERNRWETQYF
TRBV5-1,TRBJ2-1,CASSLAQGLDNEQFF
TRBV7-3,TRBJ2-3,CASSSGQGTDTQYF
TRBV5-1,TRBJ2-1,CASSLAGGGSYNEQFF
TRBV5-4,TRBJ2-5,CASSSNRGRGETQYF
TRBV27,TRBJ1-1,CASSLYTPGQGFDTEAFF
TRBV7-9,TRBJ1-6,CASTLDRSSYNSPLHF
TRBV7-2,TRBJ2-2,CASSLGSAYTGELFF
TRBV2,TRBJ2-7,CASSWGSYEQYF
TRBV9,TRBJ2-7,CASSPDSASYEQYF
TRBV11-2,TRBJ2-1,CASSSLTSGGRNEQFF
TRBV19,TRBJ2-5,CASTRDRGGQETQYF
TRBV5-1,TRBJ2-1,CASSSGGTSSYNEQFF
TRBV28,TRBJ1-4,CASSPTGGFEKLFF
TRBV7-9,TRBJ2-1,CASSSPSVRGNEQFF
TRBV20-1,TRBJ1-1,CSAEGNTEAFF
TRBV5-1,TRBJ2-7,CASSGSGSATYEQYF
TRBV28,TRBJ1-1,CASSRSGEQGFRAFF
TRBV9,TRBJ2-2,CASSVGLASTGELFF
TRBV9,TRBJ2-3,CASSVALTDTQYF
TRBV7-9,TRBJ1-3,CASSPPGSGNTIYF
TRBV5-1,TRBJ1-6,CASSLVGQGIGSPLHF
TRBV4-2,TRBJ2-5,CASSQREQETQYF
TRBV27,TRBJ2-6,CASSLQRQGGKGWLNSGANVLTF
TRBV9,TRBJ2-1,CASTGRTGTGEQFF
TRBV5-1,TRBJ1-2,CASSLAPELPYGYTF
TRBV28,TRBJ1-2,CASSFAQGVYGYTF
TRBV7-9,TRBJ1-1,CASSFDSNTEAFF
TRBV12-5,TRBJ1-5,CASGPGTDSNQPQHF
TRBV7-9,TRBJ2-3,CASSLRQASTDTQYF
TRBV27,TRBJ1-2,CASSLSSWDLGWGNYGYTF